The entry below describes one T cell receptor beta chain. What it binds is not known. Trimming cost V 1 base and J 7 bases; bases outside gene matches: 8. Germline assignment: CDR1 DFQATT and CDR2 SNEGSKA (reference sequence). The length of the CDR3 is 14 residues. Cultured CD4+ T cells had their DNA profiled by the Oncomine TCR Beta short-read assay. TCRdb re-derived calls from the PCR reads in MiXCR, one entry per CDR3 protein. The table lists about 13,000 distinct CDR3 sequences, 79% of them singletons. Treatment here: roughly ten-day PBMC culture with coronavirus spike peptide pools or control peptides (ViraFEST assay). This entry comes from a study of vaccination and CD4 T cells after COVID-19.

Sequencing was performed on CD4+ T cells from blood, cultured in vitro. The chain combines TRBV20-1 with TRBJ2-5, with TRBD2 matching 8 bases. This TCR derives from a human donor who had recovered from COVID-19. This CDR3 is CSARVGAGVGTQYF. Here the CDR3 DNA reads TGCAGTGCTAGAGTGGGAGCGGGGGTGGGGACCCAGTACTTC.